Below are 19 T cell receptor beta chains sequenced from a single sample in a study of cytomegalovirus exposure and HLA in healthy donors. The PCR used 60 Vbeta and 13 Jbeta primers. TCRdb's copy holds only in-frame clones and misses some; the assay was immunoSEQ multiplex PCR. This table holds about 180,000 clones, about three quarters found once. Sequencing was performed on PBMCs. All receptors derive from a man aged 18 to 35 in good health and CMV-seronegative.

The rearrangement uses TRBV7-3 and TRBJ2-1, with TRBD1 matching 11 bases. The CDR3 contains 20 residues. Germline CDR1 is SGHTA and CDR2 is FQGTGA. V shed 2 bases and J 2 bases; nucleotides not matched to a gene: 14. In DNA, the CDR3 is TGTGCCAGCAGCTTACTCGGGACGGGACAGGGGGTAGGAGCCTACAATGAGCAGTTCTTC. Translated, it gives CASSLLGTGQGVGAYNEQFF. The entire variable domain, with the rest obtained from reference TRBV7-3 and TRBJ2-1, is as follows: GAGVSQTPSNKVTEKGKYVELRCDPISGHTALYWYRQSLGQGPEFLIYFQGTGAADDSGLPNDRFFAVRPEGSVSTLKIQRTERGDSAVYLCASSLLGTGQGVGAYNEQFFGPGTRLTVL.

The table lists this clone with a few counts. V and J are TRBV7-2 and TRBJ2-2; TRBD2 agrees at 12 bases. The CDR3 is 15 residues long. Germline CDR1 is SGHTA and CDR2 is FQGNSA. With V trimmed by 6 bases and J by 6 bases, 5 bases remained unmatched. CDR3 loop: CASRPSGGAAGELFF. The CDR3, as DNA: TGTGCCAGCAGGCCTAGCGGGGGGGCGGCCGGGGAGCTGTTTTTT.

The chain carries TRBV30 and TRBJ1-2; a weak D match, TRBD1 (5 bases). Trimming stripped 3 bases from V and 7 bases from J, with 15 bases between. CDR1 is GTSNPN, CDR2 SVGIG, per germline (reference sequence). The CDR3 totals 13 residues. The CDR3 spells CAWSWGGTSGYTF. Here the CDR3 DNA reads TGTGCCTGGAGCTGGGGGGGGACTTCTGGCTACACCTTC. Supplemented by reference TRBV30 and TRBJ1-2, the full variable domain reads SQTIHQWPATLVQPVGSPLSLECTVEGTSNPNLYWYRQAAGRGLQLLFYSVGIGQISSEVPQNLSASRPQDRQFILSSKKLLLSDSGFYLCAWSWGGTSGYTFGSGTRLTVV.

The chain employs TRBV4-3 and TRBJ1-2, with D perhaps matching TRBD1 (5 bases). The V end lost 0 bases, the J end lost 5 bases, and 22 bases lay between the germline ends. The CDR3 is 18 residues long. Germline lookup yields CDR1 LGHNA and CDR2 YSLEER. CDR3 sequence (DNA): TGCGCCAGCAGCCAAGATACGGTCGGGGGGGTGGGCTTTTATGGCTACACCTTC. Translating gives CASSQDTVGGVGFYGYTF.

In this sample, this clone turned up a few times. V gene TRBV19 combines with J gene TRBJ2-7; 7 bases are a match to TRBD1. The V gene's germline CDR1 is LNHDA and CDR2 SQIVND (reference sequence). J lost 7 bases, V lost 5 bases, and 8 bases had no gene match. The CDR3 extends over 13 amino acids. CDR3 in amino acids: CASSGPTGTEQYF. CDR3 bases: TGTGCCAGTAGTGGACCGACAGGGACAGAGCAGTACTTC.

V gene TRBV19 combines with J gene TRBJ1-3; a weak D match, TRBD1 (5 bases). Germline CDR1 LNHDA, CDR2 SQIVND (reference sequence). Trimming shortened V by 7 bases and J by 0 bases, and 16 bases separated the two germline ends. The CDR3 covers 16 residues. The CDR3 region is CASTGVEGDSGNTIYF. CDR3 nucleotide sequence: TGTGCCAGTACAGGCGTCGAAGGGGACTCTGGAAACACCATATATTTT. The full variable domain, with the rest looked up from reference TRBV19 and TRBJ1-3, is DGGITQSPKYLFRKEGQNVTLSCEQNLNHDAMYWYRQDPGQGLRLIYYSQIVNDFQKGDIAEGYSVSREKKESFPLTVTSAQKNPTAFYLCASTGVEGDSGNTIYFGEGSWLTVV.

This clone was picked up one time. The J gene is TRBJ1-1, the V gene TRBV7-2; D is possibly TRBD1 (5 bases). This CDR3 comprises 16 residues. Trimming stripped 5 bases from V and 0 bases from J, with 16 bases between. CDR1 and CDR2 from the germline V gene are SGHTA and FQGNSA. CDR3 DNA: TGTGCCAGCAGCCACCGACAGTTTACGATGAACACTGAAGCTTTCTTT. Protein: CASSHRQFTMNTEAFF.

This chain joins TRBV5-3 and TRBJ2-3, with D perhaps matching TRBD1 (7 bases). TRBV5-3 is an ORF; its function is uncertain. Trimming removed 4 bases at V and 4 bases at J, with 16 bases between. This CDR3 spans 15 amino acids. CDR3 nucleotide sequence: TGTGCCAGAAGCCCGAGACAGGGAGGAGCAGATACGCAGTATTTT. It yields the protein CARSPRQGGADTQYF.

The V and J genes are TRBV7-2 and TRBJ1-5; the D gene is possibly TRBD1 (5 bases). Germline V gene data show CDR1 as SGHTA and CDR2 as FQGNSA. The CDR3 sequence is 17 residues long. V shed 1 base and J shed 3 bases, with 16 bases lying between them. CDR3 amino acids: CASSLDWGDEDNQPQHF. The CDR3 coding sequence is TGTGCCAGCAGCTTAGATTGGGGGGATGAGGACAATCAGCCCCAGCATTTT. The whole variable domain, remainder taken from reference TRBV7-2 and TRBJ1-5, is GAGVSQSPSNKVTEKGKDVELRCDPISGHTALYWYRQSLGQGLEFLIYFQGNSAPDKSGLPSDRFSAERTGGSVSTLTIQRTQQEDSAVYLCASSLDWGDEDNQPQHFGDGTRLSIL.

This chain uses TRBV4-3 with TRBJ2-3; D unresolved. CDR1 and CDR2 (germline): LGHNA, YSLEER. Trimming pared 0 bases from V and 6 bases from J, leaving 7 bases between. CDR3 length: 13 residues. For the CDR3, the DNA is TGCGCCAGCAGCCAAGATCTATGGGATACGCAGTATTTT. This gives the protein CASSQDLWDTQYF.

This rearrangement joins TRBV6-5 to TRBJ2-7; 7 bases map to TRBD1. This CDR3 spans 16 amino acids. V dropped 1 base and J dropped 7; count of bases not matched to a gene: 13. Germline loops: CDR1 MNHEY, CDR2 SVGAGI. CDR3 nucleotide sequence: TGTGCCAGCAGTTACTACACCCCTGACAGGGCTGGAGAGCAGTACTTC. Its translation is CASSYYTPDRAGEQYF.

The V gene is TRBV14, the J gene TRBJ2-7, with D hard to call. The CDR3 spans 13 residues. Germline CDR1 reads SGHDN; CDR2 reads FVKESK. Trimming stripped 1 base from V and 1 base from J, with 5 bases between. The CDR3 nucleotides read TGTGCCAGCAGCCAAGTCCAATCCTACGAGCAGTACTTC. Its protein is CASSQVQSYEQYF.

V gene TRBV7-9 combines with J gene TRBJ2-1; TRBD2 agrees at 9 bases. After removal of 5 bases from V and 7 bases from J, the junction contained 12 bases not matched to a gene. In germline, CDR1 is SEHNR, CDR2 FQNEAQ (reference sequence). This CDR3 spans 16 amino acids. CDR3 bases: TGTGCCAGCAGCCACGGGCCGGGACTAGCTTCGAATGAGCAGTTCTTC. Translated, it gives CASSHGPGLASNEQFF.

J is TRBJ2-7 and V is TRBV20-1; D possibly corresponds to TRBD1 (6 bases). The germline V gene has CDR1 DFQATT and CDR2 SNEGSKA (reference sequence). Trimming removed 6 bases from V and 3 bases from J, with 9 bases in between. The length of the CDR3 is 11 residues. The CDR3 spells CSASTGYEQYF. For the CDR3, the DNA is TGCAGTGCGTCGACAGGCTACGAGCAGTACTTC.

The CDR3 loop is CASSQDGGGRNEQFF. The CDR3 DNA is TGCGCCAGCAGCCAAGACGGCGGGGGCCGCAATGAGCAGTTCTTC. The rearrangement links TRBV4-3 to TRBJ2-1; tentative D call: TRBD2 (7 bases). Germline V lookup: CDR1 LGHNA, CDR2 YSLEER. The CDR3 sequence is 15 residues long. Trimming removed 0 bases from V and 6 bases from J, with 12 bases in between.

The rearrangement uses TRBV18 and TRBJ1-4, with 7 bases identical to TRBD1. V trimming: 2 bases; J trimming: 5 bases; junction bases outside the gene matches: 5. The germline gives CDR1 KGHSH, CDR2 LQKENI. The CDR3 has 15 amino acids. The CDR3 here is CASSPGGGLNEKLFF. The CDR3, as DNA: TGTGCCAGCTCACCAGGAGGGGGCTTAAATGAAAAACTGTTTTTT.

The chain uses TRBV4-3 and TRBJ2-2, with TRBD2 matching 8 bases. CDR1 is LGHNA, CDR2 YSLEER, per germline. With 4 bases clipped from V and 5 bases from J, the junction kept 6 bases outside the gene matches. This CDR3 is 15 amino acids long. The CDR3 bases are TGCGCCAGCAGCCTCGGGGGGGTCGGAACCGGGGAGCTGTTTTTT. This codes for CASSLGGVGTGELFF.

V usage is TRBV7-3 and J usage is TRBJ2-3, with D possibly matching TRBD1 (5 bases). The CDR3 loop spans 14 amino acids. With 1 base removed from V and 1 base from J, the gap between germline ends came to 6 bases. Germline CDR1 SGHTA, CDR2 FQGTGA. DNA of the CDR3: TGTGCCAGCAGCTTAAGCAGGGGCACAGATACGCAGTATTTT. Its protein product is CASSLSRGTDTQYF.

The genes are TRBV11-3 and TRBJ2-3; 10 bases match TRBD2. The V segment lost 5 bases and the J segment 0 bases; nucleotides outside the gene matches: 11. The germline V gene has CDR1 SGHNT and CDR2 YENEEA. The CDR3 extends over 18 amino acids. CDR3 bases: TGTGCCAGCAGCCCGCCCCGGCTAGCGGGGGCGAGCACAGATACGCAGTATTTT. Its translation: CASSPPRLAGASTDTQYF.